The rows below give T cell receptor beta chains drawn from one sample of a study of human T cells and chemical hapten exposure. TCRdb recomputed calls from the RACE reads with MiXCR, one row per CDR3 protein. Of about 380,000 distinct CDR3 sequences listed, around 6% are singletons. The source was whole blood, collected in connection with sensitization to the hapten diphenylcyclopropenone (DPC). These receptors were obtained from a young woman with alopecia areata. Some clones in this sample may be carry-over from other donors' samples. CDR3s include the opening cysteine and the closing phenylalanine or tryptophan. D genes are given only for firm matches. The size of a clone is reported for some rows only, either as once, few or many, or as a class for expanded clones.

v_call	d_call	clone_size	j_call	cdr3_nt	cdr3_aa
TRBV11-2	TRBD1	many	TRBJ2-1	TGTGCCAGCAGCTTAGCAGGGACAGGGGGCCCACCTTCGGAGCAGTTCTTC	CASSLAGTGGPPSEQFF
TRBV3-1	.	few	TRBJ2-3	TGTGCCAGCAGCCAAGCGGGGCGCGCAGATACGCAGTATTTT	CASSQAGRADTQYF
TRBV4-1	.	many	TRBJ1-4	TGCGCCAGCAGTCCGGAGGAGAGTAATGAAAAACTGTTTTTT	CASSPEESNEKLFF
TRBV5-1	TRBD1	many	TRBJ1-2	TGCGCCAGCAGATCGGACAGGAACTATGGCTACACCTTC	CASRSDRNYGYTF
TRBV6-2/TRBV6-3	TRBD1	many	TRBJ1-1	TGTGCCAGCAGCTGGGACAGCCCTGCAGTCACTGAAGCTTTCTTT	CASSWDSPAVTEAFF
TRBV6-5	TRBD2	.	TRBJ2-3	TGTGCCAGCAGTTCCATACTAGCGGGGTCCGCAGATACGCAGTATTTT	CASSSILAGSADTQYF
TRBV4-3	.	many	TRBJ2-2	TGCGCCAGCAGCCAAGATGAGTTTACCACCGGGGAGCTGTTTTTT	CASSQDEFTTGELFF
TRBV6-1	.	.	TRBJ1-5	TGTGCCAGCAGTGACGCAGCCAACTACTATCAGCCCCAGCATTTT	CASSDAANYYQPQHF
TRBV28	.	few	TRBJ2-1	TGTGCCAGCACCCCCGCCTTGGCAGGACGCAATGAGCAGTTCTTC	CASTPALAGRNEQFF
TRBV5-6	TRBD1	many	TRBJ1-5	TGTGCCAGCAGCTTGGTGGGGGACAGTTTAATTGGGCAGCCCCAGCATTTT	CASSLVGDSLIGQPQHF
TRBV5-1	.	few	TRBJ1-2	TGCGCCAGCAGCCCCGAATCGGGGAACTATGGCTACACCTTC	CASSPESGNYGYTF
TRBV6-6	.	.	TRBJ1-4	TGTGCCAGCAGTTACTCGTCAGACAGCAGTAATGAAAAACTGTTTTTT	CASSYSSDSSNEKLFF
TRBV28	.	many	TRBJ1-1	TGTGCCAGCAGTTTCCTTATCACCTGGGTGCCTGAAGCTTTCTTT	CASSFLITWVPEAFF
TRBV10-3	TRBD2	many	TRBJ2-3	TGTGCCATCCGGGGAACTAGCGTCCAACTGGATACGCAGTATTTT	CAIRGTSVQLDTQYF
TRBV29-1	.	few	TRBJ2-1	TGCAGCGTTGAGCGGGCCTACAATGAGCAGTTCTTC	CSVERAYNEQFF
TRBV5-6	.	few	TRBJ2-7	TGTGCCAGCAGCTTCTCAATTCCTAACTACGAGCAGTACTTC	CASSFSIPNYEQYF
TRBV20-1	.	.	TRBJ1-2	TGCAGCGCCGGACAGAACTATGGCTACACCTTC	CSAGQNYGYTF
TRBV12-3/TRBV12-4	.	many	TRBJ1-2	TGTGCCAGCAGTTTAGAACAGGGAGAAGGCTACACCTTC	CASSLEQGEGYTF
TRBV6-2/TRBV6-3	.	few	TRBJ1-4	TGTGCCAGCCAAGACGACATTCCAACTAATGAAAAACTGTTTTTT	CASQDDIPTNEKLFF
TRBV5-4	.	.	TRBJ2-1	TGTGCCAGCAGCTTTACGACACGGACCTCCTCGAATGAGCAGTTCTTC	CASSFTTRTSSNEQFF
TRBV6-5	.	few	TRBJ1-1	TGTGCCAGCAGTTACTCGGAATTCGGTGGTACTGAAGCTTTCTTT	CASSYSEFGGTEAFF
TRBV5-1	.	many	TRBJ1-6	TGCGCCAGCGGGTCGAGTGTGGCGGGGGATTCACCCCTCCACTTT	CASGSSVAGDSPLHF
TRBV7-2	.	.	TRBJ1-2	TGTGCCAGCAGCTGGGCAGGGTTGGACTACACCTTC	CASSWAGLDYTF
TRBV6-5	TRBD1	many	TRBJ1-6	TGTGCCAGCAGATCTGGGACAGGCGGACGATCACCCCTCCACTTT	CASRSGTGGRSPLHF
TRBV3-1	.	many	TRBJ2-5	TGTGCCAGCAGCCTCCCTAGCGAAGCAGAGACCCAGTACTTC	CASSLPSEAETQYF
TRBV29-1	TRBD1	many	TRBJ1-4	TGCAGCGTCGCGGACAGGGTAGAAGCAACTAATGAAAAACTGTTTTTT	CSVADRVEATNEKLFF
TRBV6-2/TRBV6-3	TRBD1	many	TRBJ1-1	TGTGCCAGCAGCCAGGGACAGGGGCCGCGTGCTGATTATTTT	CASSQGQGPRADYF
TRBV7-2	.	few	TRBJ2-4	TGTGCCAGCAGTTCCGAAAGGGGCATTCAGTACTTC	CASSSERGIQYF
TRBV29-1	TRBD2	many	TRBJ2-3	TGCAGCGTTGAACAGGGCGGGCTAGCGGGCAGCACAGATACGCAGTATTTT	CSVEQGGLAGSTDTQYF
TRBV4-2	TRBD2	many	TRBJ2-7	TGTGCCAGCAGCCCTAGCGGACTATCCTACGAGCAGTACTTC	CASSPSGLSYEQYF
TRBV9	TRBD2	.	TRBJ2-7	TGTGCCAGCAGCCCAGGGACTAGCGGGGGGCTCCTGTACTTC	CASSPGTSGGLLYF
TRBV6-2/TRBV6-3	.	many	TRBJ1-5	TGTGCCACTCGGGGACGCAATAGCAATCAGCCCCAGCATTTT	CATRGRNSNQPQHF
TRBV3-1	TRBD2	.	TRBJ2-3	TGTGCCAGCAGCCGTAGCGGGGGCCCCGCGGATACGCAGTATTTT	CASSRSGGPADTQYF
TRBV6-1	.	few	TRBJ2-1	TGTGCCAGCAGTGAATCCCGATCGGGTTACAATGAGCAGTTCTTC	CASSESRSGYNEQFF
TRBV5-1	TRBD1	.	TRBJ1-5	TGCGCCAGCAGTACAGATGGACAGGGCAATCAGCCCCAGCATTTT	CASSTDGQGNQPQHF
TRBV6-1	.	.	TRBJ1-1	TGTGCCAGCCAGGGGAGGGACACTGAAGCTTTCTTT	CASQGRDTEAFF
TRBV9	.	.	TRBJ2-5	TGTGCCAGCAGCGAGAACCCCACAGGAGGGGAGACCCAGTACTTC	CASSENPTGGETQYF
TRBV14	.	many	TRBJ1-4	TGTGCCAGCAGCCAAGGTGGACCAGGAACTAATGAAAAACTGTTTTTT	CASSQGGPGTNEKLFF
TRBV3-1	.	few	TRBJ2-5	TGTGCCAGCAGCCAAGTGGGGTCAAACGGACAGCAAGAGACCCAGTACTTC	CASSQVGSNGQQETQYF
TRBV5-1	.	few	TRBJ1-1	TGCGCCAGCACCCGGCCGGGGAACACTGAAGCTTTCTTT	CASTRPGNTEAFF
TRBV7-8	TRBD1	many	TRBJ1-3	TGTGCCAGCAGCTGGGGACAGGGGGCAGCGGGAAACACCATATATTTT	CASSWGQGAAGNTIYF
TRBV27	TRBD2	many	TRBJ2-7	TGTGCCAGCAGTTTTAGGGGAGGGTACTACGAGCAGTACTTC	CASSFRGGYYEQYF
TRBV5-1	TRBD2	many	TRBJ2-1	TGCGCCAGCAGCTTGGATTTTCGACTAGCCGTAAACAATGAGCAGTTCTTC	CASSLDFRLAVNNEQFF
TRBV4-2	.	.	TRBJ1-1	TGTGCCAGCAGCCTAGACAGTTTCATGAACACTGAAGCTTTCTTT	CASSLDSFMNTEAFF
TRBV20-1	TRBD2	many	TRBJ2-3	TGCAGTGCTGGTCCCCGAGCGGGACGGGACACAGATACGCAGTATTTT	CSAGPRAGRDTDTQYF
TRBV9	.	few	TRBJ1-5	TGTGCCAGCTCGACCAGGGAGAGCAATCAGCCCCAGCATTTT	CASSTRESNQPQHF
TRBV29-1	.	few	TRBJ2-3	TGCAGCGCCCCCTCTGATACGCAGTATTTT	CSAPSDTQYF
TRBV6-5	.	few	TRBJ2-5	TGTGCCAGCAGCTACGGGAAGCAGTTCCAAGAGACCCAGTACTTC	CASSYGKQFQETQYF